The clone carrying this TCR beta chain was counted ten times or more. One base away lies a much larger clone, so this may be a sequencing read error. This entry belongs to a study of tumor-infiltrating lymphocytes in oesophageal squamous cell carcinoma. TCRdb re-called the PCR reads through MiXCR, storing one row per CDR3 protein. The data show fewer than 20,000 distinct CDR3 sequences, with roughly 42% seen just once and 29% held by the top ten. Germline trimming cut 4 bases from V and 7 bases from J; bases unmatched to any gene: 13. This CDR3 contains 15 residues. CDR1 MDHEN and CDR2 SYDVKM come from the germline V gene.

Sequencing used esophageal tumor tissue. The V and J genes are TRBV28 and TRBJ2-7; the match to TRBD1 covers 7 bases. The receptor was isolated from a male donor with esophageal squamous cell carcinoma. The CDR3 bases are TGTGCCAGCAGTTCCGGGACAGCTATCTACAATGAGCAGTACTTC. Translated: CASSSGTAIYNEQYF. The full variable domain, with the rest looked up from reference TRBV28 and TRBJ2-7, is DVKVTQSSRYLVKRTGEKVFLECVQDMDHENMFWYRQDPGLGLRLIYFSYDVKMKEKGDIPEGYSVSREKKERFSLILESASTNQTSMYLCASSSGTAIYNEQYFGPGTRLTVT.